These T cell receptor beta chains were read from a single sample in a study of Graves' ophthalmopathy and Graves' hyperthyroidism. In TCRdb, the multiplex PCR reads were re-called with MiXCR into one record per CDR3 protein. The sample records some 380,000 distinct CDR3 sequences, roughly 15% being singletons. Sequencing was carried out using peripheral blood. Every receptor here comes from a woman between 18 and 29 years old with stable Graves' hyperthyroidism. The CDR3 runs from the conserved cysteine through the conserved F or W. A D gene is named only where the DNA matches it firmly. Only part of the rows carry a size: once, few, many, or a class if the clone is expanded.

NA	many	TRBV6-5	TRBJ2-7	CASSIGIIYEQYF	TGTGCCAGCAGCATCGGGATAATCTACGAGCAGTACTTC
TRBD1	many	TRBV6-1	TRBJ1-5	CATSSLDRGFQPQHF	TGTGCCACCTCGTCATTGGACAGGGGGTTTCAGCCCCAGCATTTT
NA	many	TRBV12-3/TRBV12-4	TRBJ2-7	CASSFATGIYEQYF	TGTGCCAGCAGTTTTGCTACAGGGATCTACGAGCAGTACTTC
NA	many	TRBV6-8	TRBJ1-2	CASSYESPPGYGYTF	TGTGCCAGCAGTTATGAGTCTCCGCCAGGCTATGGCTACACCTTC
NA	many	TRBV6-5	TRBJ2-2	CASIFTGELFF	TGTGCCAGCATTTTCACCGGGGAGCTGTTTTTT
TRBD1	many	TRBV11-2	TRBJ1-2	CASSRDREPANYGYTF	TGTGCCAGCAGCCGAGACAGGGAACCCGCTAACTATGGCTACACCTTC
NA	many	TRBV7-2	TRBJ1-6	CASSQGNSNSPLHF	TGTGCCAGCAGCCAGGGGAACAGTAATTCACCCCTCCACTTT
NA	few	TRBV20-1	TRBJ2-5	CSAFATGRGEETQYF	TGCAGTGCTTTTGCGACAGGGCGCGGGGAAGAGACCCAGTACTTC
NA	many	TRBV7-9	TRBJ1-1	CASSPDPGTEAFF	TGTGCCAGCAGTCCTGACCCGGGGACTGAAGCTTTCTTT
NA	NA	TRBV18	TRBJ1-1	CASSPEGDRAFF	TGTGCCAGCTCACCTGAAGGGGATCGAGCTTTCTTT
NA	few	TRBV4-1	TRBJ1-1	CASSQTGRATEAFF	TGCGCCAGCAGCCAAACAGGGAGGGCGACTGAAGCTTTCTTT
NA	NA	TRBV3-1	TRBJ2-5	CASPRGSKYQETQYF	TGTGCCAGCCCTCGGGGAAGCAAGTACCAAGAGACCCAGTACTTC
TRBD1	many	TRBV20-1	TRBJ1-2	CSARDVRGYGYTF	TGCAGTGCTAGAGATGTCAGGGGGTATGGCTACACCTTC
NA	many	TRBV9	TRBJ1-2	CASSERNYGYTF	TGTGCCAGCAGCGAGAGGAACTATGGCTACACCTTC
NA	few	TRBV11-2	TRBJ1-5	CASSLSRANQPQHF	TGTGCCAGCAGCTTAAGTAGAGCCAATCAGCCCCAGCATTTT